This T cell receptor (beta chain) was documented in a study of immune heterogeneity within non-small cell lung tumors. Study details: Of all tumors, 4 turned out to be squamous cell carcinomas, more than eight were non-squamous carcinomas and 1 was not otherwise specified.

In the case of this clonotype: At one boundary the junction diverges from the germline segment, which might be a read error.

The authors amplified TCR beta CDR3 by multiplex PCR with 32 V and 13 J primers. MiXCR, applied by TCRdb to the multiplex PCR reads, yields one record per CDR3 protein. The sample comprises 10,000 to 15,000 distinct CDR3 sequences, around 23% of which are singletons, and 13% rests with the top ten. The CDR3 length is 17 residues. Looked up from germline, CDR1 is MNHNS and CDR2 is SASEGT. Genomic DNA extracted from bulk tumor tissue served as template. A total of 450 to 700 ng was used per sample. Spaced far apart, several biopsies were taken from each primary tumor during surgery. Enrolled individuals presented with untreated, newly diagnosed non-small cell lung cancer and received curative surgery. A total of about 15 patients with newly diagnosed non-small cell lung cancer, all of whom were undergoing surgery with curative intent, made up the donors.

The sample taken for sequencing was lung tumor tissue. This TCR derives from a man in his fifties or sixties with non-small cell lung cancer. This chain connects TRBV6-1 to TRBJ1-5, with 8 bases that match TRBD1. This CDR3 is CASTYGQGEKGNKPQHF. The DNA of the CDR3 is TGTGCCAGCACCTACGGACAGGGCGAAAAGGGCAATAAGCCCCAGCATTTT.